The 20 T cell receptor beta chains below come from one sample, sequenced in a study of cytomegalovirus exposure and HLA in healthy donors. 13 Jbeta primers and 60 Vbeta primers were used for the PCR. TCRdb's table, derived via immunoSEQ multiplex PCR, lists solely in-frame clones and lacks some. The table has 95,000 to 100,000 clones, roughly 80% seen once; the top ten hold roughly 7%. Sequenced sample: PBMCs. The receptors were gathered from a middle-aged man in good health and CMV-seropositive.

As concerns this clone: Other DNA sequences in the same sample also yield this CDR3. The V and J genes are TRBV5-1 and TRBJ2-2; a possible D gene is TRBD1 (6 bases). Germline V lookup: CDR1 SGHRS, CDR2 YFSETQ. V was pared by 0 bases and J by 5 bases, with 8 bases between. CDR3 length equals 14 residues. The CDR3 loop reads CASSLDRETGELFF. The CDR3 nucleotides are TGCGCCAGCAGCTTGGACAGGGAAACCGGGGAGCTGTTTTTT.

DNA for the CDR3: TGCGCCAGCAGTGAGAGGCTGCGGGGGGCCACCTCAGATACGCAGTATTTT. Amino acid sequence: CASSERLRGATSDTQYF. The chain uses TRBV10-1 and TRBJ2-3; 8 bases fit TRBD2. The CDR3 sequence is 17 residues long. In germline, CDR1 is WNHNN, CDR2 SYGVQD (reference sequence). Losses at the gene ends were 2 bases for V and 4 bases for J; bases not matched to a gene: 11.

The CDR3 DNA is TGTGCCAGTAAGGCGGTTAGCGGGAGAAGTGGTGGCACAGATACGCAGTATTTT. This translates into CASKAVSGRSGGTDTQYF. The rearrangement links TRBV19 to TRBJ2-3, with TRBD2 matching over 9 bases. The length of the CDR3 is 18 residues. V lost 7 bases, J lost 1 base, and 15 bases stayed unmatched. The V gene's germline CDR1 is LNHDA and CDR2 SQIVND (reference sequence).

This clone was detected only a few times. The genes are TRBV4-3 and TRBJ2-1, with D possibly being TRBD1 (5 bases). The CDR3 runs to 12 residues. Germline V CDR1 and CDR2: LGHNA, YSLEER. With 0 bases removed from V and 9 bases from J, the gap between germline ends came to 6 bases. As DNA, the CDR3 is TGCGCCAGCAGCCAAGATAGGGGTGAGCAGTTCTTC. It is translated as CASSQDRGEQFF.

The V call is TRBV5-5, the J call TRBJ2-7; TRBD2 matches 12 bases. CDR1 SGHKS and CDR2 YYEKEE come from the germline V gene (reference sequence). V lost 4 bases and J lost 6; bases outside the gene matches: 8. The CDR3 covers 15 residues. As DNA, the CDR3 is TGTGCCAGCAGCCTTGTTCCTAGCGGGAGGGCCGAGCAGTACTTC. It specifies CASSLVPSGRAEQYF. Drawing the rest from reference TRBV5-5 and TRBJ2-7, the complete variable domain is DAGVTQSPTHLIKTRGQQVTLRCSPISGHKSVSWYQQVLGQGPQFIFQYYEKEERGRGNFPDRFSARQFPNYSSELNVNALLLGDSALYLCASSLVPSGRAEQYFGPGTRLTVT.

DNA of the CDR3: TGCGCCAGCAGCCAGGGCCCTCTTGGGCTACCTTGGGGCTACACCTTC. Its protein is CASSQGPLGLPWGYTF. The chain is built from TRBV4-3 and TRBJ1-2; D uncertain. Germline CDR1 and CDR2: LGHNA and YSLEER. V shed 3 bases and J shed 8 bases, with 22 bases lying between them. CDR3 length: 16 residues.

This clone was seen only once. The gene calls are TRBV27 and TRBJ1-2; 7 bases align to TRBD1. Germline CDR1 reads MNHEY; CDR2 reads SMNVEV (reference sequence). V dropped 5 bases and J dropped 5; count of bases not matched to a gene: 8. The length of the CDR3 is 14 residues. CDR3 DNA: TGTGCCAGCAGTAGCGCCGGGACAGATTATGGCTACACCTTC. This translates into CASSSAGTDYGYTF.

CDR3 coding DNA: TGCGCCAGCAGCTCACAGGGTTCCTACGAGCAGTACTTC. It encodes CASSSQGSYEQYF. The chain combines TRBV5-1 with TRBJ2-7, with D perhaps matching TRBD1 (6 bases). The CDR3 extends over 13 amino acids. Trimming shortened V by 3 bases and J by 1 base, and 8 bases separated the two germline ends. CDR1 and CDR2 from the germline V gene are SGHRS and YFSETQ.

The chain links TRBV6-5 to TRBJ1-2; D is perhaps TRBD1 (5 bases). The CDR3 runs to 13 residues. V was trimmed by 6 bases and J by 6 bases, leaving 14 bases between them. CDR1 and CDR2 from the germline V gene are MNHEY and SVGAGI. This chain's CDR3 is CASSLSPGHGYTF. DNA for the CDR3: TGTGCCAGCAGCCTATCCCCAGGGCATGGCTACACCTTC.

This clone was seen once. This chain connects TRBV9 to TRBJ2-7, with 8 bases that match TRBD1. This CDR3 is built from 15 residues. The V gene's germline CDR1 is SGDLS and CDR2 YYNGEE. V shed 0 bases, J shed 3 bases, and the junction held 5 bases outside the gene matches. CDR3 DNA sequence: TGTGCCAGCAGCGTAGCTGGGACAGGATTCTACGAGCAGTACTTC. This sequence encodes CASSVAGTGFYEQYF.

This clone was seen just once. The rearrangement joins TRBV7-9 to TRBJ2-1; TRBD2 matches at 10 bases. This CDR3 has 16 residues. V was pared by 2 bases and J by 2 bases, with 3 bases of the junction left unmatched. The germline V gene encodes CDR1 SEHNR and CDR2 FQNEAQ (reference sequence). CDR3 sequence reads: CASSLSLAGAYNEQFF. CDR3 DNA: TGTGCCAGCAGCTTAAGCCTAGCGGGGGCCTACAATGAGCAGTTCTTC.

The J gene is TRBJ1-6, the V gene TRBV7-9; D is possibly TRBD1 (5 bases). The length of the CDR3 is 14 residues. The ends were cut back, 3 bases at V and 9 bases at J, with 12 bases in the middle. In germline, CDR1 is SEHNR, CDR2 FQNEAQ (reference sequence). CDR3 residues: CASSFRELGSPLHF. The CDR3 DNA sequence: TGTGCCAGCAGCTTCAGGGAATTAGGTTCACCCCTCCACTTT.

The gene calls are TRBV19 and TRBJ2-7; 11 bases fit TRBD2. CDR1 is LNHDA and CDR2 is SQIVND in the germline V gene (reference sequence). The CDR3 spans 20 residues. The J segment lost 2 bases and the V segment lost 5 bases, leaving 20 bases of the junction unmatched. CDR3 sequence: CASSGQGRPGLAAPAYEQYF. The CDR3 DNA reads as TGTGCCAGTAGTGGACAGGGGAGGCCGGGACTAGCGGCCCCGGCCTACGAGCAGTACTTC.

This sequence joins TRBV5-1 and TRBJ2-7; TRBD2 aligns across 9 bases. This CDR3 is 16 amino acids long. Germline CDR1 SGHRS, CDR2 YFSETQ. Unmatched junction bases numbered 7, after V lost 3 bases and J lost 0 bases. The CDR3 DNA sequence: TGCGCCAGCAGCTACGACACTAGCGGGTCCTCCTACGAGCAGTACTTC. Its protein product is CASSYDTSGSSYEQYF.

This chain joins TRBV5-1 and TRBJ2-7; no firm D call. Germline-derived CDR1 and CDR2 are SGHRS and YFSETQ. The CDR3 contains 14 residues. Deletions cut 0 bases from V and 2 bases from J, with 9 bases between. The CDR3 DNA sequence: TGCGCCAGCAGCTTGGGCGGCAGCCCCTACGAGCAGTACTTC. Amino acid sequence: CASSLGGSPYEQYF.

The chain combines TRBV12-5 with TRBJ1-2; 8 bases are a match to TRBD1. CDR3 size: 16 residues. Trimming cost V 1 base and J 1 base; bases outside gene matches: 5. Germline CDR1 LGHNT, CDR2 FRNRAP. In nucleotides, the CDR3 is TGTGCTAGTGGTTTGGGATCGGGACAGGATAACTATGGCTACACCTTC. It is translated as CASGLGSGQDNYGYTF.

This clone was seen repeatedly, ten times or more. The chain recombines TRBV6-5 with TRBJ2-5; 7 positions match TRBD2. Germline-derived CDR1 and CDR2 are MNHEY and SVGAGI. The V and J ends lost 2 bases and 5 bases, in that order; junction bases with no gene match: 8. The CDR3 has 15 amino acids. CDR3 region: CASSYERGGQETQYF. The DNA for the CDR3 is TGTGCCAGCAGTTACGAACGGGGAGGGCAGGAGACCCAGTACTTC.

This clone turned up a few times. Within the sample, other DNA sequences also encode this same CDR3. The chain recombines TRBV7-2 with TRBJ2-4, with 8 nucleotides matching TRBD2. The germline CDR1 and CDR2 sequences are SGHTA and FQGNSA. The CDR3 totals 14 residues. The V and J ends lost 5 bases and 3 bases, in that order; junction bases with no gene match: 3. In DNA form, the CDR3 reads TGTGCCAGCAGCCTTGCGGGGGGCAAAAACATTCAGTACTTC. This translates into CASSLAGGKNIQYF.

In DNA, the CDR3 is TGTGGGGGGCCTTTGGAGACCCAGTACTTC. Translating gives CGGPLETQYF. This chain joins TRBV21-1 and TRBJ2-5; TRBD1, as called in the table, went unchecked against the DNA. TRBV21-1 is an annotated pseudogene. The CDR3 totals 10 residues.

The rearrangement joins TRBV5-6 to TRBJ2-5, with TRBD2 matching 11 bases. Germline CDR1 reads SGHDT; CDR2 reads YYEEEE. J gave up 5 bases and V 1 base, and 1 base lay outside the gene matches. This CDR3 region has 14 residues. In DNA form, the CDR3 reads TGTGCCAGCAGCTTGTGGACTAGCGGGGAGACCCAGTACTTC. It translates to CASSLWTSGETQYF.